Sequencing of this T cell receptor (beta chain) was carried out in a study of cytomegalovirus exposure and HLA in healthy donors. Findings of the study overall: Altogether, about 160 TCR beta chains were recorded as cytomegalovirus-associated.

Germline loops: CDR1 LNHDA, CDR2 SQIVND (reference sequence). This CDR3 comprises 12 residues. V was trimmed by 8 bases and J by 9 bases, leaving 14 bases between them. For this clone: Its target is unknown.

The primer mix had 60 Vbeta and 13 Jbeta primers. The method was immunoSEQ multiplex PCR; TCRdb's version includes in-frame clones alone and lacks a portion of them. The data contain about 97,000 clones, roughly four fifths of them seen just once; the ten biggest clones take up under 4.5%. Sample: PBMCs. The TCR sequence derives from a man aged 40-50 years in good health and CMV-seronegative. The chain is built from TRBV19 and TRBJ1-5; D gene ambiguous. The CDR3 DNA follows: TGTGCCAGTGAGACGGCCCGAGGGCCCCAGCATTTT. Amino acids: CASETARGPQHF.